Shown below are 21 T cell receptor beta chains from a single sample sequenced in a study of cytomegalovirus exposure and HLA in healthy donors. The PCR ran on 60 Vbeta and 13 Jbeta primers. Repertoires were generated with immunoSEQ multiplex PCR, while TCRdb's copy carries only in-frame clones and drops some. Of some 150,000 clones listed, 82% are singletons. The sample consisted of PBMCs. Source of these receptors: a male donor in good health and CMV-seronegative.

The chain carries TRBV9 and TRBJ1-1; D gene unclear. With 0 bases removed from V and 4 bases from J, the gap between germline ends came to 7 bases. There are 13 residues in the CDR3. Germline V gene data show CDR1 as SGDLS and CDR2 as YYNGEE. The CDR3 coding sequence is TGTGCCAGCAGCGTAGACGAGGGCACTGAAGCTTTCTTT. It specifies CASSVDEGTEAFF.

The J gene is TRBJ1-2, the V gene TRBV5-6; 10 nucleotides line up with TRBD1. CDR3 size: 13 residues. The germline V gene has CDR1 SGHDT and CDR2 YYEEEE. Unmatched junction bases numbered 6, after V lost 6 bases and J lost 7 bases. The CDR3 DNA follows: TGTGCCAGCACCAGACAGGGGGCGCGTGGCTACACCTTC. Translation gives CASTRQGARGYTF. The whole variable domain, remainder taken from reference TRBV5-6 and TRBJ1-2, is DAGVTQSPTHLIKTRGQQVTLRCSPKSGHDTVSWYQQALGQGPQFIFQYYEEEERQRGNFPDRFSGHQFPNYSSELNVNALLLGDSALYLCASTRQGARGYTFGSGTRLTVV.

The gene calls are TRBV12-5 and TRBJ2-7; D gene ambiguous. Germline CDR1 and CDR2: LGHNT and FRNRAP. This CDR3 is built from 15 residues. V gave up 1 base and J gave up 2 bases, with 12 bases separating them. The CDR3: CASGLEAGLTYEQYF. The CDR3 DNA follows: TGTGCTAGTGGTTTGGAGGCAGGTCTAACCTACGAGCAGTACTTC.

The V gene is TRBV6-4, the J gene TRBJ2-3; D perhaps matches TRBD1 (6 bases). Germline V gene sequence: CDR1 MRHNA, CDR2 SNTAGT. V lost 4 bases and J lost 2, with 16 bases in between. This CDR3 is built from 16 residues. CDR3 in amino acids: CASSGRGGSYTDTQYF. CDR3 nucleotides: TGTGCCAGCAGTGGTAGAGGGGGATCCTACACAGATACGCAGTATTTT.

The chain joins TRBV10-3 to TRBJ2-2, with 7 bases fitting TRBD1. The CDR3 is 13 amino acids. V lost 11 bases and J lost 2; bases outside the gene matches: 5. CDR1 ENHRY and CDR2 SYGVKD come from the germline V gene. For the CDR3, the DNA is TGTGCCGTCACAGGGGTAAACACCGGGGAGCTGTTTTTT. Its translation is CAVTGVNTGELFF.

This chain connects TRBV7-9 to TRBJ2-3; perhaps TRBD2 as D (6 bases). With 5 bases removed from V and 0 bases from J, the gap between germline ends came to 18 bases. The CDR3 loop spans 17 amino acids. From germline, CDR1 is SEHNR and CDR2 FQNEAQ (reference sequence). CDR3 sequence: CASSESRWDSSTDTQYF. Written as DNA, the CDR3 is TGTGCCAGCAGCGAAAGTCGGTGGGACTCTAGCACAGATACGCAGTATTTT.

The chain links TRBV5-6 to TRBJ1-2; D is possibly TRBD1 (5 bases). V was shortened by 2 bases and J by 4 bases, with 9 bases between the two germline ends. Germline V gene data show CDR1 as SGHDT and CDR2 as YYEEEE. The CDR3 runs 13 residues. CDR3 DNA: TGTGCCAGCAGCTTTCAGGGTGCCTATGGCTACACCTTC. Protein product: CASSFQGAYGYTF.

In nucleotides, the CDR3 is TGTGCCAGCAGAGGGGGGACAGGGGGCGCGCCGCAGCCCCAGCATTTT. It specifies CASRGGTGGAPQPQHF. The rearrangement joins TRBV7-8 to TRBJ1-5; 12 bases are shared with TRBD1. This CDR3 has 16 residues. V dropped 6 bases and J dropped 7; count of bases not matched to a gene: 10. From germline, CDR1 is SGHVS and CDR2 FQNEAQ.

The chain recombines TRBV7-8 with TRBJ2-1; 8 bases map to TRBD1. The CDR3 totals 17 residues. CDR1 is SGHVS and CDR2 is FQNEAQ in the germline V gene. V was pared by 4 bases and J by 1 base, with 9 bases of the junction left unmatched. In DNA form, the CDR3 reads TGTGCCAGCAGCTATTGGACAGGGATTAGTTCCTACAATGAGCAGTTCTTC. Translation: CASSYWTGISSYNEQFF.

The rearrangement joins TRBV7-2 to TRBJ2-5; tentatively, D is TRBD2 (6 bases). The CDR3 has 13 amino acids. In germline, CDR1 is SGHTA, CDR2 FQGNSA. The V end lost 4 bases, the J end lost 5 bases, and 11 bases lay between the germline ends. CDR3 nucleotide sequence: TGTGCCAGCAGCTCCAGAAGCGGGGAGACCCAGTACTTC. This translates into CASSSRSGETQYF.

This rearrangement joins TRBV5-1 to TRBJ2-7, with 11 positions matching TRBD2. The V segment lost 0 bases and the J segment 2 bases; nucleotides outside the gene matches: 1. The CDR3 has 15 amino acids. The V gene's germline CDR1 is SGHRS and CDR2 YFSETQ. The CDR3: CASSLELAGAYEQYF. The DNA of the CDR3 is TGCGCCAGCAGCTTGGAACTAGCGGGAGCCTACGAGCAGTACTTC.

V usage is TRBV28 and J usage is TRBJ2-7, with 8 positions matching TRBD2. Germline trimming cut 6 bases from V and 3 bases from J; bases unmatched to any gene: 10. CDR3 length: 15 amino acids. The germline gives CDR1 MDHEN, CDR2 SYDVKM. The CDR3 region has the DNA TGTGCCAGCAGAACCAACAGCGGGGGTAACTACGAGCAGTACTTC. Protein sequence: CASRTNSGGNYEQYF.

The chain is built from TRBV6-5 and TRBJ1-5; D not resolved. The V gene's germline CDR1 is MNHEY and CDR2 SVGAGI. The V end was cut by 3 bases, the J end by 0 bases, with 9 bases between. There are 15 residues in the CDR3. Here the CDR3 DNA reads TGTGCCAGCAGTTATGCGCGGTATAGCAATCAGCCCCAGCATTTT. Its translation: CASSYARYSNQPQHF.

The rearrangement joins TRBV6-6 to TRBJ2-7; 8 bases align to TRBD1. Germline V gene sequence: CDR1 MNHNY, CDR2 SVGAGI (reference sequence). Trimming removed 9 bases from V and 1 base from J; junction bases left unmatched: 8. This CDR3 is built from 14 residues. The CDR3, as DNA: TGTGCCAGTGCAACAGGGGGTCTTTCCTACGAGCAGTACTTC. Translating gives CASATGGLSYEQYF.

This CDR3 reads CASSLGQGAPGYTF. DNA of the CDR3: TGCGCCAGCAGCTTGGGACAGGGGGCGCCCGGCTACACCTTC. The chain has TRBV5-1 and TRBJ1-2; 10 positions agree with TRBD1. The CDR3 has 14 amino acids. CDR1 is SGHRS, CDR2 YFSETQ, per germline. V lost 0 bases, J lost 8 bases, and 4 bases stayed unmatched.

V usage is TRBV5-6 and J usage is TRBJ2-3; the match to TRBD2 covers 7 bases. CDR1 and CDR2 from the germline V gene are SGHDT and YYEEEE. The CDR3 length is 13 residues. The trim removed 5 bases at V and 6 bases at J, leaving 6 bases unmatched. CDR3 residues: CASRTLGGDTQYF. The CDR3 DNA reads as TGTGCCAGCAGAACATTGGGGGGGGATACGCAGTATTTT.

CDR3 sequence: CASSQGDNYGYTF. The CDR3 nucleotides read TGTGCCAGCAGTCAAGGAGATAACTATGGCTACACCTTC. The rearrangement joins TRBV9 to TRBJ1-2, with D uncertain. The germline V gene encodes CDR1 SGDLS and CDR2 YYNGEE. Between the trimmed V and J ends, which lost 5 bases and 1 base, there was a span of 9 bases. This CDR3 region has 13 residues. Together with reference TRBV9 and TRBJ1-2, the CDR3 gives the full variable domain: DSGVTQTPKHLITATGQRVTLRCSPRSGDLSVYWYQQSLDQGLQFLIQYYNGEERAKGNILERFSAQQFPDLHSELNLSSLELGDSALYFCASSQGDNYGYTFGSGTRLTVV.

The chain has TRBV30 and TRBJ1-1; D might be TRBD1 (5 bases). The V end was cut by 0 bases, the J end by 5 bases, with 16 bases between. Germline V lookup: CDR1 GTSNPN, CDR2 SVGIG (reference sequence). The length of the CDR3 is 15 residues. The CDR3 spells CAWSVSTGRATEAFF. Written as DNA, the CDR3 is TGTGCCTGGAGTGTTTCTACAGGTAGGGCTACTGAAGCTTTCTTT.

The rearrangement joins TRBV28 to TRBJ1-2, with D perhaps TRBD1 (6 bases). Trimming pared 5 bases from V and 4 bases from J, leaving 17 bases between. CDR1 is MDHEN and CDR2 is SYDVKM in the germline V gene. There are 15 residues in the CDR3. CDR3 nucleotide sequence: TGTGCCAGCAGTCTAAGGCAGGGGACCCCCTATGGCTACACCTTC. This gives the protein CASSLRQGTPYGYTF.

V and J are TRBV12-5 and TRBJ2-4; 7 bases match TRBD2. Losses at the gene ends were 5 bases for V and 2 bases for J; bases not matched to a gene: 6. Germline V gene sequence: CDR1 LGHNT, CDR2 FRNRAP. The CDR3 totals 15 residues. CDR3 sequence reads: CASGPAGVTKNIQYF. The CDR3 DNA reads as TGTGCTAGTGGTCCTGCGGGGGTCACCAAAAACATTCAGTACTTC.

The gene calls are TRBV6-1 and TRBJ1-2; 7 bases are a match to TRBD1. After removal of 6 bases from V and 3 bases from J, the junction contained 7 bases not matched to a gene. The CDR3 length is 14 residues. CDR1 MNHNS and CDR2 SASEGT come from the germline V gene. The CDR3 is CASSDGTEDYGYTF. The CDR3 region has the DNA TGTGCCAGCAGCGACGGGACAGAGGACTATGGCTACACCTTC.